One sample yielded the 27 T cell receptor beta chains listed below, sequenced in a study of blood T cell repertoires in COVID-19 (dated by TCRdb to 2018 to 2020). The library was generated by the immunoSEQ multiplex PCR assay. What TCRdb holds here is the immuneACCESS table cut down to in-frame rearrangements. Part of the clones is not present; checked against another copy, under half of the missing clones reflect an unresolved V gene, and the others are unexplained. For this sample there are fewer than 200,000 clones; roughly 93% appear just once. The biggest ten clones account for roughly 5% of the sample. Specimen: peripheral blood. The receptors come from a man younger than 30 with COVID-19, enrolled during active disease.

The chain links TRBV9 to TRBJ1-2; tentatively, D is TRBD1 (5 bases). Trimming took off 3 bases at V and 6 bases at J, with 15 bases between the two ends. Germline V gene data show CDR1 as SGDLS and CDR2 as YYNGEE. The CDR3 sequence is 14 residues long. The CDR3 is CASSGGDLLNGYTF. CDR3 DNA: TGTGCCAGCAGCGGAGGGGACTTGTTAAATGGCTACACCTTC.

In this sample, this clone turned up once. The V call is TRBV9, the J call TRBJ2-3, with 12 bases that match TRBD2. This CDR3 is built from 17 residues. Trimming removed 0 bases from V and 5 bases from J; junction bases left unmatched: 7. Germline lookup yields CDR1 SGDLS and CDR2 YYNGEE. DNA of the CDR3: TGTGCCAGCAGCGTAGAGCTAGCGGGAGGGTATGGAGATACGCAGTATTTT. Protein: CASSVELAGGYGDTQYF.

This clone was counted a single time. The chain carries TRBV11-3 and TRBJ2-7, with D unclear. This CDR3 is 16 amino acids long. Trimming shortened V by 1 base and J by 0 bases, and 13 bases separated the two germline ends. In germline, CDR1 is SGHNT, CDR2 YENEEA. This chain's CDR3 is CASSLVFVQDSYEQYF. CDR3 DNA: TGTGCCAGCAGCTTAGTCTTTGTGCAGGACTCCTACGAGCAGTACTTC.

The rearrangement uses TRBV28 and TRBJ2-7; tentatively, D is TRBD1 (7 bases). CDR1 MDHEN and CDR2 SYDVKM come from the germline V gene. The CDR3 contains 15 residues. Trimming shortened V by 3 bases and J by 2 bases, and 14 bases separated the two germline ends. CDR3 sequence (DNA): TGTGCCAGCAGTTTGGGGGGACAGCTTACCTACGAGCAGTACTTC. Encoded protein: CASSLGGQLTYEQYF.

A note on this clone: The germline gene is not matched at one end of the junction; a read error may be the cause. The genes are TRBV30 and TRBJ1-4; D might be TRBD1 (5 bases). This CDR3 has 13 amino acids. Germline V gene data show CDR1 as GTSNPN and CDR2 as SVGIG (reference sequence). Here the CDR3 reads CAWSLRVNEKLLF. Here the CDR3 DNA reads TGTGCCTGGTCACTCAGGGTGAATGAAAAACTGCTTTTT.

The rearrangement uses TRBV5-4 and TRBJ2-1; 8 nucleotides match TRBD2. V dropped 2 bases and J dropped 8; count of bases not matched to a gene: 6. This CDR3 is built from 14 residues. CDR1 and CDR2 from the germline V gene are SGHNT and YYREEE (reference sequence). The CDR3 nucleotides are TGTGCCAGCAGCTTCGGCGGGAGGAAGGATGAGCAGTTCTTC. Protein product: CASSFGGRKDEQFF.

The chain links TRBV9 to TRBJ2-1; 14 nucleotides align to TRBD2. CDR3 size: 21 residues. CDR1 SGDLS and CDR2 YYNGEE come from the germline V gene. V trimming: 0 bases; J trimming: 2 bases; junction bases outside the gene matches: 13. CDR3 sequence (DNA): TGTGCCAGCAGCGTAGCCGGGGGGACTAGCGGGGGAACCCGCCCCTACAATGAGCAGTTCTTC. Translating it yields CASSVAGGTSGGTRPYNEQFF.

The CDR3 loop is CSVLSGSRYEQYF. Written as DNA, the CDR3 is TGCAGCGTTCTCAGCGGGAGTCGCTACGAGCAGTACTTC. The chain links TRBV29-1 to TRBJ2-7; TRBD2 aligns across 8 bases. The CDR3 consists of 13 residues. Germline assignment: CDR1 SQVTM and CDR2 ANQGSEA. V lost 5 bases to trimming and J lost 3 bases; unmatched junction nucleotides: 6.

The rearrangement joins TRBV28 to TRBJ2-3, with unresolved D. Trimming stripped 5 bases from V and 1 base from J, with 10 bases between. The CDR3 has 14 amino acids. Per the germline V gene, CDR1 is MDHEN and CDR2 is SYDVKM. The CDR3 DNA is TGTGCCAGCAGTGCCGTGCCGGGCACAGATACGCAGTATTTT. It encodes CASSAVPGTDTQYF.

The chain recombines TRBV3-1 (or the pseudogene TRBV3-2) with TRBJ1-1; no firm D call. The V end lost 1 base, the J end lost 7 bases, and 10 bases lay between the germline ends. The CDR3 is 13 residues long. Germline V gives CDR1 LGHDT, CDR2 YNNKEL (reference sequence). The CDR3 protein is CASSQVGGGEAFF. CDR3 DNA sequence: TGTGCCAGCAGCCAAGTGGGAGGAGGTGAAGCTTTCTTT.

This sequence joins TRBV2 and TRBJ2-3, with TRBD1 identical over 9 bases. This CDR3 has 15 amino acids. CDR1 is SNHLY, CDR2 FYNNEI, per germline. The V segment lost 6 bases and the J segment 1 base; nucleotides outside the gene matches: 5. CDR3 residues: CASRKGQGGTDTQYF. The DNA for the CDR3 is TGTGCCAGCAGGAAGGGACAGGGTGGCACAGATACGCAGTATTTT.

V is TRBV25-1 and J is TRBJ2-7; 9 nucleotides align to TRBD2. The V gene's germline CDR1 is MGHDK and CDR2 SYGVNS. V gave up 7 bases and J gave up 7 bases; unmatched junction bases: 11. The CDR3 sequence is 14 residues long. In nucleotides, the CDR3 is TGTGCCAGCAACCCTAGCGGGATAAGGGGTGAGCAGTACTTC. It translates to CASNPSGIRGEQYF.

The chain uses TRBV4-1 and TRBJ2-1, with 10 bases that match TRBD2. From germline, CDR1 is MGHRA and CDR2 YSYEKL. Trimming removed 0 bases from V and 0 bases from J; junction bases left unmatched: 14. The CDR3 length is 21 residues. CDR3 DNA sequence: TGCGCCAGCAGCCAAGATCCGTGGGTTAGCGGGAGGACGAGCTCCTACAATGAGCAGTTCTTC. Its protein is CASSQDPWVSGRTSSYNEQFF.

The chain is built from TRBV11-2 and TRBJ2-5, with 8 positions matching TRBD1. V lost 5 bases to trimming and J lost 7 bases; unmatched junction nucleotides: 9. Germline V lookup: CDR1 SGHAT, CDR2 FQNNGV. CDR3 length: 14 amino acids. In DNA form, the CDR3 reads TGTGCCAGCAGCGAAGGGACAGGTTTGGGGACCCAGTACTTC. The encoded protein is CASSEGTGLGTQYF.

This sequence joins TRBV4-3 and TRBJ2-2; 7 bases are a match to TRBD2. Germline V gives CDR1 LGHNA, CDR2 YSLEER. The CDR3 length is 16 residues. The V segment lost 3 bases and the J segment 2 bases; nucleotides outside the gene matches: 6. CDR3 in amino acids: CASSQDTSANTGELFF. CDR3 coding DNA: TGCGCCAGCAGCCAGGACACTAGCGCTAACACCGGGGAGCTGTTTTTT.

The chain's CDR3 is CASSSLQETQYF. The CDR3 DNA is TGTGCCAGCAGCTCCCTCCAAGAGACCCAGTACTTC. The chain couples TRBV7-2 to TRBJ2-5; no definite D call. This CDR3 contains 12 residues. Germline V gives CDR1 SGHTA, CDR2 FQGNSA. V shed 4 bases and J shed 1 base, with 4 bases lying between them.

This chain links TRBV6-6 with TRBJ2-1; weak D call: TRBD2 (5 bases). This CDR3 has 16 amino acids. Germline-derived CDR1 and CDR2 are MNHNY and SVGAGI (reference sequence). Trimming left V 1 base short and J 9 bases short, with 19 bases between. The CDR3, as DNA: TGTGCCAGCAGTTACTTACCTAGCCCCCAAGAAGGTGAGCAGTTCTTC. The encoded protein is CASSYLPSPQEGEQFF.

The chain couples TRBV7-3 to TRBJ2-7; D unclear. CDR3 length: 15 residues. Germline V gene data show CDR1 as SGHTA and CDR2 as FQGTGA. V dropped 5 bases and J dropped 1 base, with 15 bases sitting between them. The CDR3 DNA reads TGTGCCAGCAGCCTGACTCCTGTTCCTTCCTACGAGCAGTACTTC. Translating it yields CASSLTPVPSYEQYF.

This clone was counted a single time. The genes are TRBV13 and TRBJ1-1, with a tentative D call TRBD1 (5 bases). The germline CDR1 and CDR2 sequences are PRHDT and FYEKMQ (reference sequence). The V gene lost 5 bases and the J gene lost 4 bases, with 14 bases spanning the gap. The CDR3 length is 14 residues. The CDR3 protein is CASSPQGGTTEAFF. The CDR3 nucleotides are TGTGCCAGCAGCCCTCAGGGAGGGACCACTGAAGCTTTCTTT.

The V gene is TRBV11-3, the J gene TRBJ2-1, with D tentatively TRBD2 (5 bases). The CDR3 is 14 residues long. Germline CDR1 and CDR2: SGHNT and YENEEA. V was trimmed by 2 bases and J by 6 bases, leaving 11 bases between them. CDR3 residues: CASSLSGEGNEQFF. The CDR3 DNA sequence: TGTGCCAGCAGCTTAAGCGGCGAGGGCAATGAGCAGTTCTTC. The full variable domain, with the rest looked up from reference TRBV11-3 and TRBJ2-1, is EAGVVQSPRYKIIEKKQPVAFWCNPISGHNTLYWYLQNLGQGPELLIRYENEEAVDDSQLPKDRFSAERLKGVDSTLKIQPAELGDSAVYLCASSLSGEGNEQFFGPGTRLTVL.

V and J are TRBV5-6 and TRBJ2-7, with D tentatively TRBD1 (6 bases). V lost 3 bases to trimming and J lost 0 bases, with 13 bases between them. CDR1 SGHDT and CDR2 YYEEEE come from the germline V gene. The CDR3 extends over 15 amino acids. As DNA, the CDR3 is TGTGCCAGCAGCTACAGGGATAAGCCCTCCTACGAGCAGTACTTC. Amino acid sequence: CASSYRDKPSYEQYF.

The J gene is TRBJ1-5, the V gene TRBV27, with 11 positions matching TRBD1. V gave up 5 bases and J gave up 0 bases; unmatched junction bases: 12. The CDR3 runs 19 residues. Germline CDR1 reads MNHEY; CDR2 reads SMNVEV (reference sequence). The CDR3 here is CASSPGTGGNPYSNQPQHF. The CDR3 DNA is TGTGCCAGCAGTCCCGGGACAGGGGGTAATCCATATAGCAATCAGCCCCAGCATTTT.

The rearrangement joins TRBV18 to TRBJ1-5, with 7 nucleotides matching TRBD1. CDR1 and CDR2 from the germline V gene are KGHSH and LQKENI. The V gene end was trimmed by 3 bases and the J gene end by 7 bases; junction bases not matched to a gene: 12. The CDR3 is 16 residues long. The CDR3 reads CASSPAETGIGQPQHF. The CDR3 DNA reads TGTGCCAGCTCACCGGCGGAGACAGGGATTGGCCAGCCCCAGCATTTT.

The V and J genes are TRBV5-6 and TRBJ2-5; D remains ambiguous. Trimming cost V 1 base and J 0 bases, with 10 bases left between them. The CDR3 spans 15 residues. Germline V gives CDR1 SGHDT, CDR2 YYEEEE. CDR3 residues: CASSLPYQDQETQYF. In nucleotides, the CDR3 is TGTGCCAGCAGCTTGCCCTATCAGGACCAAGAGACCCAGTACTTC.

J is TRBJ2-3 and V is TRBV5-6; TRBD1 matches at 11 bases. Trimming at V came to 4 bases and at J to 0 bases, leaving 1 base not matched to a gene. Per the germline V gene, CDR1 is SGHDT and CDR2 is YYEEEE. The CDR3 sequence is 15 residues long. CDR3 amino acids: CASSGTGGSTDTQYF. As DNA, the CDR3 is TGTGCCAGCAGCGGGACAGGGGGTAGCACAGATACGCAGTATTTT.

The chain couples TRBV11-2 to TRBJ2-7; TRBD1 aligns across 9 bases. The V gene's germline CDR1 is SGHAT and CDR2 FQNNGV. The CDR3 runs to 14 residues. V shed 5 bases and J 3 bases; nucleotides not matched to a gene: 5. The CDR3 loop reads CASSKTGGVYEQYF. The CDR3 DNA reads as TGTGCCAGCAGCAAGACAGGGGGTGTCTACGAGCAGTACTTC.

In its sample, this clone was seen once. The chain recombines TRBV7-9 with TRBJ2-7; the match to TRBD1 covers 7 bases. The germline V gene encodes CDR1 SEHNR and CDR2 FQNEAQ (reference sequence). The CDR3 is 17 amino acids. The V and J ends lost 4 bases and 4 bases, in that order; junction bases with no gene match: 16. The CDR3 bases are TGTGCCAGCAGCTACACCGGGACAGAATCGGATCTATACGAGCAGTACTTC. Its translation: CASSYTGTESDLYEQYF.